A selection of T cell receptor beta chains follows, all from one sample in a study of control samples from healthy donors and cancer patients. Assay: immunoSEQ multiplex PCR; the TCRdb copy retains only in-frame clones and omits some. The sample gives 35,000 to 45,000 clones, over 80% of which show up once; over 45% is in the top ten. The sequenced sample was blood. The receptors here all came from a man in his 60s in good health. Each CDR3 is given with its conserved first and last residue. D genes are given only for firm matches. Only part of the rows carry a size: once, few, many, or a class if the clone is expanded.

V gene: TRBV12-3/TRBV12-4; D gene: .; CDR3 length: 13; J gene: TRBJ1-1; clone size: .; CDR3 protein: CASTRSSGTEAFF; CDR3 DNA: TGTGCCAGCACCAGAAGTTCAGGCACTGAAGCTTTCTTT
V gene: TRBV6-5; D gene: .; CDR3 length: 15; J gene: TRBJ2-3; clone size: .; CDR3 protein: CASSPTRPTSDTQYF; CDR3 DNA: TGTGCCAGCAGCCCGACGCGTCCCACCTCAGATACGCAGTATTTT
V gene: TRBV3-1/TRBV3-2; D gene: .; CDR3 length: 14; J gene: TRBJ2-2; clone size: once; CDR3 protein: CASSQVLGKSPLFF; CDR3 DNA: TGTGCCAGCAGCCAAGTCCTGGGGAAGTCTCCGCTGTTTTTT
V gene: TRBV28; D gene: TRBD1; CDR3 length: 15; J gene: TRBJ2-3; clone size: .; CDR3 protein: CASSLWDRTTDTQYF; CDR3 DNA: TGTGCCAGCAGTTTATGGGACAGGACCACAGATACGCAGTATTTT
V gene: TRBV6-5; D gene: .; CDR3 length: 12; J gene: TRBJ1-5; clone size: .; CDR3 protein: CASRGSNQPQHF; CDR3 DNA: TGTGCCAGCAGGGGTAGCAATCAGCCCCAGCATTTT
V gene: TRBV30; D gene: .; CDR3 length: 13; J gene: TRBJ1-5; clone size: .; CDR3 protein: CAWSGSGDQPQHF; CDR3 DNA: TGTGCCTGGAGTGGGTCGGGGGATCAGCCCCAGCATTTT
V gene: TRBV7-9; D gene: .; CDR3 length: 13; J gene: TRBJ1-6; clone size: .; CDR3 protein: CASTPLSNSPLHF; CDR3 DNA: TGTGCCAGCACCCCTCTCAGTAATTCACCCCTCCACTTT
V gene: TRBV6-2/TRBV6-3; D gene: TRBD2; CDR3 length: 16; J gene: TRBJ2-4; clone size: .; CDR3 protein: CASSFSQRAGGNIQYF; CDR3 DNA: TGTGCCAGCAGTTTTTCCCAAAGAGCGGGGGGAAACATTCAGTACTTC
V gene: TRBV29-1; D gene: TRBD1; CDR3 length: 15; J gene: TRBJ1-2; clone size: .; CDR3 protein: CSVPGGLTGARGYTF; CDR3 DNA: TGCAGCGTCCCGGGGGGTTTGACAGGGGCACGGGGCTACACCTTC
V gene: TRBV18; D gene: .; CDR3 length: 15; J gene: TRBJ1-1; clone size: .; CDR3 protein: CASSPNTEITTEAFF; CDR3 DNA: TGTGCCAGCTCACCGAATACAGAAATCACCACAGAAGCTTTCTTT
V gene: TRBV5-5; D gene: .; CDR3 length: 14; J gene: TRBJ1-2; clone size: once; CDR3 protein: CASSLQATNYGYTF; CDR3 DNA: TGTGCCAGCAGCCTACAGGCCACAAACTATGGCTACACCTTC
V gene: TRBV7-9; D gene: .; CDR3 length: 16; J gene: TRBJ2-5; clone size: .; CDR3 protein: CASSFDLGGVAETQYF; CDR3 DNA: TGTGCCAGCAGCTTCGATCTTGGGGGAGTAGCTGAGACCCAGTACTTC
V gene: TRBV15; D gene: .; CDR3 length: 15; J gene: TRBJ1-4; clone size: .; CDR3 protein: CATSRDSSINEKLFF; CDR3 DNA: TGTGCCACCAGCAGAGATTCCAGTATCAATGAAAAACTGTTTTTT
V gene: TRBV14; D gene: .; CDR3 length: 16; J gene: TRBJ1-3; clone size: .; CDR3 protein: CASSHRRTVSGNTIYF; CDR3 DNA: TGTGCCAGCAGCCACCGCCGGACAGTCTCTGGAAACACCATATATTTT
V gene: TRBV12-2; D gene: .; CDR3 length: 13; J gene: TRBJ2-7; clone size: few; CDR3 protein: CASRFSIRYEQYF; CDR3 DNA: TGTGCAAGTCGCTTTTCGATCCGCTACGAGCAGTACTTC
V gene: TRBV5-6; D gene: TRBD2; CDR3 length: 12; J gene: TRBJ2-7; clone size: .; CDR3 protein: CASSWGGYEQYF; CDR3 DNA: TGTGCCAGCAGCTGGGGGGGCTACGAGCAGTACTTC
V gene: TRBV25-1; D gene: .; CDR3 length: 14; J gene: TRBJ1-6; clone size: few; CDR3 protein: CASSEYKGNSPLHF; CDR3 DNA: TGTGCCAGCAGTGAATATAAAGGGAATTCACCCCTCCACTTT
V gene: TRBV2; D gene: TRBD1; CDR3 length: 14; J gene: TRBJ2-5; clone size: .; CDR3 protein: CASRATGGDGTQYF; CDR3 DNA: TGTGCCAGCAGGGCCACAGGGGGCGATGGGACCCAGTACTTC
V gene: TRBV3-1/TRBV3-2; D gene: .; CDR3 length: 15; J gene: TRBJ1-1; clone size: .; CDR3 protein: CASSQTGSLNTEAFF; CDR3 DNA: TGTGCCAGCAGCCAAACAGGGTCCTTGAACACTGAAGCTTTCTTT
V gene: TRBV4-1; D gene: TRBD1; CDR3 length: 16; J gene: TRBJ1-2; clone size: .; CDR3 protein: CASSPLPTGANYGYTF; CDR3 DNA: TGCGCCAGCAGCCCTCTTCCGACAGGGGCTAACTATGGCTACACCTTC
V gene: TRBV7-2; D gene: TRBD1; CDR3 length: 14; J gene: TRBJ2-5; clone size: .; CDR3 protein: CASSYTGVQETQYF; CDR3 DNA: TGTGCCAGCAGCTACACAGGGGTCCAAGAGACCCAGTACTTC
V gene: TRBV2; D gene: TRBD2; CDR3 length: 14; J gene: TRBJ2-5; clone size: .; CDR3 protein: CASSAPGGKETQYF; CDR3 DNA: TGTGCCAGCAGTGCTCCGGGGGGAAAAGAGACCCAGTACTTC
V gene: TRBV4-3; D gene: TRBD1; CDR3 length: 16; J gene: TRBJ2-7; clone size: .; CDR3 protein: CASSQAHGTGWDEQYF; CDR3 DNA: TGCGCCAGCAGCCAAGCTCACGGGACAGGGTGGGACGAGCAGTACTTC
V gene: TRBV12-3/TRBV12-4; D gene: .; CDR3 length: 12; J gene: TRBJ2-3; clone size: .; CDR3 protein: CASKGPADTQYF; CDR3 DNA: TGTGCCAGCAAGGGGCCTGCAGATACGCAGTATTTT
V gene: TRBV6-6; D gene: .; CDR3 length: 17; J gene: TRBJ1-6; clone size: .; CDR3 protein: CASSRAEPSSYNSPLHF; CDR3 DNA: TGTGCCAGCAGTCGGGCCGAACCTAGCTCCTATAATTCACCCCTCCACTTT
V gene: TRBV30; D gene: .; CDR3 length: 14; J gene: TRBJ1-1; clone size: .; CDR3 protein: CAWSVKQWNTEAFF; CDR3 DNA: TGTGCCTGGAGTGTAAAGCAGTGGAACACTGAAGCTTTCTTT
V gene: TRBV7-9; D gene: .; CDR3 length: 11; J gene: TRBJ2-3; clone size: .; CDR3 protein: CASSITDTQYF; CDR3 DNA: TGTGCCAGCAGCATCACAGATACGCAGTATTTT
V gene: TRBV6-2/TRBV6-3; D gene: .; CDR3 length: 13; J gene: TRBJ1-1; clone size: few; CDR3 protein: CASSFTMNTEAFF; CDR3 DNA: TGTGCCAGCAGTTTTACGATGAACACTGAAGCTTTCTTT
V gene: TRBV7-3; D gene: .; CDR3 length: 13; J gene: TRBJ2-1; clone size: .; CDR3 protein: CASSLNPAGEQFF; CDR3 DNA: TGTGCCAGCAGCTTAAATCCAGCAGGTGAGCAGTTCTTC
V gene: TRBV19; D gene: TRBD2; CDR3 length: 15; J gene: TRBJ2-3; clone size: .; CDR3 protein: CASSIQPGLADTQYF; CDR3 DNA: TGTGCCAGTAGTATCCAACCGGGACTAGCGGATACGCAGTATTTT
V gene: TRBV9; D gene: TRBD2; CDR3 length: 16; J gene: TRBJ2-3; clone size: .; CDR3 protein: CASSGGLAGAGDTQYF; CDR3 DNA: TGTGCCAGCAGCGGGGGACTAGCGGGAGCCGGAGATACGCAGTATTTT
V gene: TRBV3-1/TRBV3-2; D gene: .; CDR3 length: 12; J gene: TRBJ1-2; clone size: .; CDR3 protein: CASSQTGYGYTF; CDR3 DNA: TGTGCCAGCAGCCAGACAGGTTATGGCTACACCTTC
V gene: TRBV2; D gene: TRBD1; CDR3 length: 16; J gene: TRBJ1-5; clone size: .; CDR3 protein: CASSHRTGRGNQPQHF; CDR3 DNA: TGTGCCAGCAGCCACCGGACAGGGCGGGGCAATCAGCCCCAGCATTTT
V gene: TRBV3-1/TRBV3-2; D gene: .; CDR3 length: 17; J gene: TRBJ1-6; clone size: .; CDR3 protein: CASSSRGGSSYNSPLHF; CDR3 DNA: TGTGCCAGCAGCTCGCGTGGAGGGAGCTCCTATAATTCACCCCTCCACTTT
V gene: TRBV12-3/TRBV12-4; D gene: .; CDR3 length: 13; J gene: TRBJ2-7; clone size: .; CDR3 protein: CASSLGASYEQYF; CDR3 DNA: TGTGCCAGCAGTTTAGGTGCCTCCTACGAGCAGTACTTC
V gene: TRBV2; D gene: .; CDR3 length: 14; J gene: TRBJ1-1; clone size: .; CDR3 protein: CASSEAPGLVGAFF; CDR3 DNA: TGTGCCAGCAGTGAAGCGCCGGGCCTCGTTGGAGCTTTCTTT
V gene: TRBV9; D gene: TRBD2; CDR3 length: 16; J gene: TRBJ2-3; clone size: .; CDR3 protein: CASSVGLAESTDTQYF; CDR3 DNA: TGTGCCAGCAGCGTCGGACTAGCGGAGAGCACAGATACGCAGTATTTT
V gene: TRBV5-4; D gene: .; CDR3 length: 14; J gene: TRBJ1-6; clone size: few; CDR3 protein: CASSLELNNSPLHF; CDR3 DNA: TGTGCCAGCAGCTTGGAACTGAATAATTCACCCCTCCACTTT
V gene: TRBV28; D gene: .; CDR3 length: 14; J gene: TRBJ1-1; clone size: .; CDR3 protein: CASSLWQGPSGAFF; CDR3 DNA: TGTGCCAGCAGTTTATGGCAGGGGCCCTCTGGAGCTTTCTTT
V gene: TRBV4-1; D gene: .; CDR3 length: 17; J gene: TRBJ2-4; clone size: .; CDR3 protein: CASSQDRTGTAKNIQYF; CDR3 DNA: TGCGCCAGCAGCCAAGATCGTACAGGGACCGCCAAAAACATTCAGTACTTC
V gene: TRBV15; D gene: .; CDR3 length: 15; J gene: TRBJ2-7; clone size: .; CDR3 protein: CATSRGPTSSYEQYF; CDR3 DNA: TGTGCCACCAGCAGGGGACCTACGAGCTCCTACGAGCAGTACTTC
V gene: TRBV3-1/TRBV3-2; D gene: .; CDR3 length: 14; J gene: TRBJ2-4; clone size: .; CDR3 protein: CASSALMAKNIQYF; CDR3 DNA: TGTGCCAGCAGCGCCCTCATGGCCAAAAACATTCAGTACTTC
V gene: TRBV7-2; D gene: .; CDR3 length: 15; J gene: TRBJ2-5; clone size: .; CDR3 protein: CASIARGAPGETQYF; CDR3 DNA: TGTGCCAGCATCGCTCGGGGGGCGCCAGGAGAGACCCAGTACTTC
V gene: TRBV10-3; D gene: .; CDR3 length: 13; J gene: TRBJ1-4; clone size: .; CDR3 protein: CAISERDFEKLFF; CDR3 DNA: TGTGCCATCAGTGAACGGGACTTTGAAAAACTGTTTTTT
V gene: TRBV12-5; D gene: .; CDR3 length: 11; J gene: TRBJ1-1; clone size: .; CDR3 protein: CASGTPYEAFF; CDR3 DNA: TGTGCTAGTGGTACTCCGTATGAAGCTTTCTTT
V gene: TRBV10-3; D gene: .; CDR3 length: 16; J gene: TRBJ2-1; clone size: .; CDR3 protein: CAISGRRGSSYNEQFF; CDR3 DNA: TGTGCCATCAGTGGTAGGAGAGGGAGCTCCTACAATGAGCAGTTCTTC